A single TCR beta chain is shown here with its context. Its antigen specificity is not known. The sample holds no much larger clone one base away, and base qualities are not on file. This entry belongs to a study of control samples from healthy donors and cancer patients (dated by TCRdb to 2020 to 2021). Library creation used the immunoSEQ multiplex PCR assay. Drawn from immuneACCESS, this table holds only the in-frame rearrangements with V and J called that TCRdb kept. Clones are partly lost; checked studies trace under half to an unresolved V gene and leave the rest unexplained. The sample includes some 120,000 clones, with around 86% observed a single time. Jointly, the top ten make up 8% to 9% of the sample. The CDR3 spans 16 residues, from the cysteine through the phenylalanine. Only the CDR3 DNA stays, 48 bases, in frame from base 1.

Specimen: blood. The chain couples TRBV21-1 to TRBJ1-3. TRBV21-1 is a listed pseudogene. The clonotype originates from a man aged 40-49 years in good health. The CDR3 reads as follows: CASSKASVSSGNTIYF. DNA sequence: TGTGCCAGCAGCAAAGCGTCCGTTTCCTCTGGAAACACCATATATTTT.